This is a list of T cell receptor beta chains from one sample in a study of beta chain features in type 1 diabetes. This table comes from immunoSEQ multiplex PCR, and its TCRdb copy is limited to in-frame clones, with some not included. The sample consists of about 640,000 clones, around 12% of them appearing once. The source material was naive CD4+ T cells from blood. Receptors were obtained from a man aged 25-45 years with type 1 diabetes. Each CDR3 is given with its conserved first and last residue.

j_call v_call cdr3_aa
TRBJ1-4 TRBV6-6 CASSYVGAGGEKLFF
TRBJ2-7 TRBV19 CASSPGTGASYEQYF
TRBJ2-7 TRBV30 CAWRVRNYEQYF
TRBJ1-1 TRBV5-1 CASSQQGTAEAFF
TRBJ1-2 TRBV25-1 CASSESGSLIYGYTF
TRBJ2-4 TRBV5-1 CASSPEGSKNIQYF
TRBJ1-2 TRBV6-6 CASGQGAIYGYTF
TRBJ2-3 TRBV4-2 CASSLLETLDGTDTQYF
TRBJ2-4 TRBV4-3 CASSQELAGAGYIQYF
TRBJ1-5 TRBV9 CASSVGELRGPQHF
TRBJ1-1 TRBV29-1 CSGENGEANTEAFF
TRBJ1-5 TRBV7-2 CASSSAGYRHGAQHF
TRBJ1-2 TRBV28 CASSFRAYGYTF
TRBJ1-1 TRBV7-2 CASSLAMGGTEAFF
TRBJ2-3 TRBV11-2 CASSLVAASTDTQYF
TRBJ1-3 TRBV7-2 CASSLLAPGNTIYF
TRBJ2-5 TRBV5-1 CASSFLRGGRKETQYF
TRBJ1-1 TRBV7-9 CASSQYTREAFF
TRBJ2-4 TRBV6-1 CASSDRGSLNIQYF
TRBJ2-1 TRBV5-6 CASGLASAGTNEQFF
TRBJ2-7 TRBV5-1 CASSLGLAGLSYEQYF
TRBJ1-5 TRBV19 CASSIGDRGQPQHF
TRBJ2-2 TRBV2 CASSGGQSTGELFF
TRBJ1-5 TRBV7-2 CASSFAWGGNQPQHF
TRBJ2-1 TRBV7-2 CASSLFKVGEQFF
TRBJ2-4 TRBV5-6 CASSLGGAKNIQYF
TRBJ1-6 TRBV7-9 CASSLSRTALGSPLHF
TRBJ2-2 TRBV5-6 CASSLPGDSSNTGELFF
TRBJ1-5 TRBV29-1 CSVESGTNQPQHF
TRBJ2-7 TRBV15 CATSRQGQGNYEQYF
TRBJ2-3 TRBV2 CASNRDGDTDTQYF
TRBJ1-5 TRBV5-1 CASSLTGGNQPQHF
TRBJ1-4 TRBV7-9 CASSLALGNANEKLFF
TRBJ2-7 TRBV4-3 CASSQDNSYEQYF
TRBJ2-7 TRBV18 CASSPGSDEQYF
TRBJ1-2 TRBV29-1 CSVSTGEHYGYTF
TRBJ2-5 TRBV10-3 CATKRGAVQETQYF
TRBJ2-5 TRBV10-3 CAISRHLAGAQETQYF
TRBJ1-5 TRBV19 CASSSTGQPQHF
TRBJ2-5 TRBV28 CASRFTGGRWETQYF
TRBJ1-2 TRBV18 CASSPIGTKNYGYTF
TRBJ1-2 TRBV19 CASSTGQLDHYGYTF
TRBJ2-1 TRBV14 CASSPTRPGQVYNEQFF
TRBJ2-5 TRBV20-1 CSALIGTQYF
TRBJ2-7 TRBV29-1 CSVRDRGFGEQYF
TRBJ1-2 TRBV19 CASSTDSPNYGYTF